What follows are 31 T cell receptor beta chains derived from one specimen sequenced in a study of blood T cell repertoires in COVID-19. The protocol was immunoSEQ multiplex PCR, while the TCRdb copy is restricted to in-frame clones and leaves out a portion. The profile shows 65,000 to 85,000 clones, more than 80% of them singletons. The sequenced sample consisted of peripheral blood. All receptors derive from an older woman with acute or convalescent COVID-19.

A single count supports this clone. The V gene is TRBV4-3, the J gene TRBJ2-4; 7 bases line up with TRBD1. V lost 1 base, J lost 8 bases, and 8 bases stayed unmatched. The germline gives CDR1 LGHNA, CDR2 YSLEER. The CDR3 is made up of 15 amino acids. Written as DNA, the CDR3 is TGCGCCAGCAGCCAAGGCGGTGTTGGACAGGACATTCAGTACTTC. Its translation: CASSQGGVGQDIQYF.

V and J are TRBV5-6 and TRBJ2-3, with 11 nucleotides matching TRBD1. The germline CDR1 and CDR2 sequences are SGHDT and YYEEEE. V lost 4 bases to trimming and J lost 10 bases; unmatched junction nucleotides: 14. This CDR3 is 16 amino acids long. CDR3 amino acids: CASSRGTGGPLFPQYF. In DNA, the CDR3 is TGTGCCAGCAGCCGCGGGACAGGGGGTCCCCTCTTTCCGCAGTATTTT.

Many counts were recorded for this clone. The genes are TRBV15 and TRBJ1-5, with D tentatively TRBD1 (6 bases). Germline CDR1 reads LNHNV; CDR2 reads YYDKDF (reference sequence). This CDR3 is built from 16 residues. Trimming removed 5 bases at V and 2 bases at J, with 16 bases between. The CDR3 DNA is TGTGCCACCAGCGCTCAAAACAGGGCTGGCAATCAGCCCCAGCATTTT. The encoded protein is CATSAQNRAGNQPQHF.

This clone was picked up one time. The rearrangement links TRBV6-6 to TRBJ2-7; D is unclear. In germline, CDR1 is MNHNY, CDR2 SVGAGI (reference sequence). Trimming pared 0 bases from V and 2 bases from J, leaving 11 bases between. The CDR3 is 15 amino acids. CDR3: CASSYSVSSTYEQYV. For the CDR3, the DNA is TGTGCCAGCAGTTACTCAGTCAGTTCGACCTACGAGCAGTACGTC.

CDR3 DNA: TGTGCCAGCAGCGATGGGACAGTTTTAAACTATGGCTACACCTTC. Translating it yields CASSDGTVLNYGYTF. The genes are TRBV9 and TRBJ1-2; 7 nucleotides line up with TRBD1. V shed 3 bases, J shed 2 bases, and the junction held 7 bases outside the gene matches. Germline assignment: CDR1 SGDLS and CDR2 YYNGEE. The CDR3 is 15 amino acids.

The V call is TRBV3-1 (or the pseudogene TRBV3-2), the J call TRBJ2-3, with TRBD2 matching over 7 bases. In germline, CDR1 is LGHDT, CDR2 YNNKEL (reference sequence). The V segment lost 3 bases and the J segment 2 bases; nucleotides outside the gene matches: 5. The CDR3 contains 15 residues. As DNA, the CDR3 is TGTGCCAGCAGCCAGGGACTACCCACCACAGATACGCAGTATTTT. It yields the protein CASSQGLPTTDTQYF.

The chain combines TRBV7-2 with TRBJ1-5, with D hard to call. V was clipped by 3 bases and J by 0 bases, with 9 bases between them. CDR3 length: 15 amino acids. In germline, CDR1 is SGHTA, CDR2 FQGNSA. The CDR3 DNA sequence: TGTGCCAGCAGCTTGGAGGGCCATAGCAATCAGCCCCAGCATTTT. The encoded protein is CASSLEGHSNQPQHF.

This chain connects TRBV5-1 to TRBJ1-4; 7 bases are a match to TRBD1. This CDR3 is 14 amino acids long. Losses at the gene ends were 4 bases for V and 8 bases for J; bases not matched to a gene: 8. Germline CDR1 SGHRS, CDR2 YFSETQ. The CDR3 spells CASSVDRVKEKLFF. CDR3 nucleotides: TGCGCCAGCAGCGTTGACAGGGTAAAGGAAAAACTGTTTTTT.

This rearrangement joins TRBV11-2 to TRBJ2-3, with 10 bases identical to TRBD2. CDR3 length equals 14 residues. Germline values: CDR1 SGHAT, CDR2 FQNNGV. J was trimmed by 4 bases and V by 5 bases; bases with no gene match: 3. The CDR3 loop is CASSVSGGADTQYF. The DNA for the CDR3 is TGTGCCAGCAGCGTCAGCGGGGGGGCAGATACGCAGTATTTT.

This clone appeared a single time. This CDR3 is CASSRGQGGQPQHF. The CDR3 nucleotides read TGTGCCAGCAGCCGGGGACAGGGCGGACAGCCCCAGCATTTT. This chain links TRBV5-5 with TRBJ1-5; 9 nucleotides agree with TRBD1. V dropped 4 bases and J dropped 7; count of bases not matched to a gene: 6. The CDR3 covers 14 residues. CDR1 and CDR2 (germline): SGHKS, YYEKEE (reference sequence).

This chain uses TRBV30 with TRBJ1-6; 7 bases align to TRBD1. Germline V gene sequence: CDR1 GTSNPN, CDR2 SVGIG (reference sequence). The trim removed 7 bases at V and 4 bases at J, leaving 4 bases unmatched. The CDR3 covers 13 residues. CDR3 nucleotide sequence: TGTGCCTCCAGGGGGGAATATAATTCACCCCTCCACTTT. Residues: CASRGEYNSPLHF.

The chain carries TRBV28 and TRBJ1-1, with TRBD1 as a possible D gene (5 bases). Germline V CDR1 and CDR2: MDHEN, SYDVKM. V was clipped by 6 bases and J by 4 bases, with 12 bases between them. The CDR3 runs 13 residues. The CDR3 spells CASRGQGPTEAFF. Written as DNA, the CDR3 is TGTGCCAGCAGGGGGCAGGGCCCCACTGAAGCTTTCTTT.

The V gene is TRBV30, the J gene TRBJ2-5, with TRBD2 matching over 11 bases. The CDR3 consists of 14 residues. Germline V gene sequence: CDR1 GTSNPN, CDR2 SVGIG (reference sequence). With V trimmed by 3 bases and J by 2 bases, 2 bases remained unmatched. The chain's CDR3 is CAWRGLADQETQYF. The CDR3, as DNA: TGTGCCTGGAGGGGACTAGCGGATCAAGAGACCCAGTACTTC.

This clone was recorded at least ten times. This chain joins TRBV10-1 and TRBJ2-2; D ambiguous. Between the trimmed V and J ends, which lost 4 bases and 1 base, there was a span of 7 bases. Germline CDR1 is WNHNN and CDR2 is SYGVQD (reference sequence). This CDR3 is built from 14 residues. This chain's CDR3 is CASSGGVNTGELFF. CDR3 DNA sequence: TGCGCCAGCAGTGGTGGAGTGAACACCGGGGAGCTGTTTTTT.

The rearrangement uses TRBV4-1 and TRBJ1-6; D is undetermined. Per the germline V gene, CDR1 is MGHRA and CDR2 is YSYEKL. V lost 0 bases and J lost 4, with 7 bases in between. There are 15 residues in the CDR3. For the CDR3, the DNA is TGCGCCAGCAGCCAAGATATACAGTATAATTCACCCCTCCACTTT. Protein: CASSQDIQYNSPLHF.

The genes are TRBV5-6 and TRBJ1-2, with TRBD1 matching 7 bases. The germline CDR1 and CDR2 sequences are SGHDT and YYEEEE. The CDR3 sequence is 17 residues long. The junction had 18 bases not matched to a gene; V was cut back by 1 base and J by 9 bases. CDR3 amino acids: CASSLLAGQRVLLSYTF. The CDR3 nucleotides read TGTGCCAGCAGCTTGCTTGCGGGACAGAGGGTTCTCTTGAGCTACACCTTC.

J is TRBJ1-4 and V is TRBV12-5; TRBD1 is a possible D gene (5 bases). V was cut by 0 bases and J by 3 bases, with 11 bases left in between. The CDR3 is 16 residues long. Germline CDR1 is LGHNT and CDR2 is FRNRAP. The DNA of the CDR3 is TGTGCTAGTGGTTTGGTAGGGGTATCAGCTAATGAAAAACTGTTTTTT. Translation: CASGLVGVSANEKLFF.

The gene calls are TRBV7-8 and TRBJ1-2, with a possible D match to TRBD1 (5 bases). CDR1 and CDR2 from the germline V gene are SGHVS and FQNEAQ. The V gene lost 1 base and the J gene lost 11 bases, with 17 bases spanning the gap. The CDR3 spans 14 residues. CDR3 DNA: TGTGCCAGCAGCTTAGGCCCCCCAGGGTTAGGGTACACCTTC. It encodes CASSLGPPGLGYTF. The full variable domain, completed using reference TRBV7-8 and TRBJ1-2, is GAGVSQSPRYKVAKRGQDVALRCDPISGHVSLFWYQQALGQGPEFLTYFQNEAQLDKSGLPSDRFFAERPEGSVSTLKIQRTQQEDSAVYLCASSLGPPGLGYTFGSGTRLTVV.

The chain joins TRBV5-4 to TRBJ2-1; 8 bases map to TRBD1. The CDR3 is made up of 12 amino acids. V gave up 5 bases and J gave up 9 bases; unmatched junction bases: 4. Germline V gene sequence: CDR1 SGHNT, CDR2 YYREEE (reference sequence). In DNA form, the CDR3 reads TGTGCCAGCAGATATGACAGGGGTGAGCAGTTCTTC. This sequence encodes CASRYDRGEQFF.

The chain couples TRBV11-2 to TRBJ2-3; 12 nucleotides line up with TRBD2. V lost 3 bases to trimming and J lost 4 bases; unmatched junction nucleotides: 5. Looked up from germline, CDR1 is SGHAT and CDR2 is FQNNGV. This CDR3 region has 16 residues. The CDR3 coding sequence is TGTGCCAGCAGCTTTGGACTAGCGGGGTTGGCAGATACGCAGTATTTT. Translation gives CASSFGLAGLADTQYF.

The V gene is TRBV27, the J gene TRBJ1-1; D is perhaps TRBD1 (5 bases). The CDR3 covers 13 residues. Germline V gene sequence: CDR1 MNHEY, CDR2 SMNVEV (reference sequence). V was shortened by 5 bases and J by 1 base, with 8 bases between the two germline ends. The CDR3 spells CASSRDSNTEAFF. The CDR3 DNA reads as TGTGCCAGCAGTCGGGACTCGAACACTGAAGCTTTCTTT.

The V gene is TRBV7-8, the J gene TRBJ1-2, with 7 bases fitting TRBD1. With 5 bases clipped from V and 0 bases from J, the junction kept 6 bases outside the gene matches. The CDR3 runs 15 residues. Germline V gene sequence: CDR1 SGHVS, CDR2 FQNEAQ. CDR3 in amino acids: CASSAGQAPNYGYTF. As DNA, the CDR3 is TGTGCCAGCAGCGCAGGACAGGCGCCTAACTATGGCTACACCTTC.

The chain joins TRBV5-1 to TRBJ1-1, with TRBD1 identical over 8 bases. V shed 4 bases and J 5 bases; nucleotides not matched to a gene: 10. This CDR3 spans 15 amino acids. Germline CDR1 SGHRS, CDR2 YFSETQ. CDR3 protein: CASSLIGQGGTEAFF. The CDR3 DNA is TGCGCCAGCAGCCTCATCGGACAGGGAGGAACTGAAGCTTTCTTT.

This chain joins TRBV3-1 (or the pseudogene TRBV3-2) and TRBJ1-4, with TRBD1 matching 7 bases. CDR1 LGHDT and CDR2 YNNKEL come from the germline V gene (reference sequence). The V segment lost 4 bases and the J segment 8 bases; nucleotides outside the gene matches: 7. The CDR3 runs to 14 residues. The CDR3: CASSLQGSREKLFF. The CDR3 bases are TGTGCCAGCAGCCTACAGGGGAGCCGCGAAAAACTGTTTTTT.

V gene TRBV10-3 combines with J gene TRBJ1-6, with TRBD1 matching over 9 bases. The CDR3 consists of 14 residues. Trimming took 4 bases from V and 8 from J; bases not matched to a gene: 3. Germline V gives CDR1 ENHRY, CDR2 SYGVKD. For the CDR3, the DNA is TGTGCCATCAGTGCGGGACAGGGTGATTCACCCCTCCACTTT. Amino acid sequence: CAISAGQGDSPLHF.

The chain is built from TRBV19 and TRBJ1-5; possibly TRBD1 for D (5 bases). The germline gives CDR1 LNHDA, CDR2 SQIVND (reference sequence). CDR3 length: 15 amino acids. The V gene lost 6 bases and the J gene lost 3 bases, with 15 bases spanning the gap. CDR3 amino acids: CASRTTGGDNQPQHF. The CDR3 region has the DNA TGTGCCAGTAGAACTACAGGAGGGGACAATCAGCCCCAGCATTTT.

This clone showed up just once. This chain links TRBV6-5 with TRBJ1-2; 8 bases map to TRBD1. The J segment lost 8 bases and the V segment lost 4 bases, leaving 3 bases of the junction unmatched. The length of the CDR3 is 12 residues. From germline, CDR1 is MNHEY and CDR2 SVGAGI. CDR3 sequence reads: CASSLDREGYTF. The CDR3 region has the DNA TGTGCCAGCAGTTTGGACAGGGAGGGCTACACCTTC.

The chain is built from TRBV5-4 and TRBJ2-1, with D unclear. The CDR3 has 13 amino acids. The ends were cut back, 2 bases at V and 7 bases at J, with 10 bases in the middle. The germline gives CDR1 SGHNT, CDR2 YYREEE (reference sequence). CDR3 in amino acids: CASSLSNGNEQFF. The CDR3 bases are TGTGCCAGCAGCTTATCAAACGGTAATGAGCAGTTCTTC.

The rearrangement joins TRBV7-2 to TRBJ2-1; D might be TRBD1 (10 bases). The CDR3 runs 16 residues. CDR1 and CDR2 (germline): SGHTA, FQGNSA. V lost 1 base and J lost 9, with 19 bases in between. CDR3 region: CASSLVSSGDRGEQFF. For the CDR3, the DNA is TGTGCCAGCAGCTTAGTGTCTAGCGGGGACAGGGGTGAGCAGTTCTTC.

This chain links TRBV2 with TRBJ1-5; 8 nucleotides match TRBD1. Germline loops: CDR1 SNHLY, CDR2 FYNNEI. The CDR3 is made up of 14 amino acids. Trimming at V came to 11 bases and at J to 7 bases, leaving 13 bases not matched to a gene. This CDR3 is CAPDRVWLMQPQHF. CDR3 bases: TGTGCCCCGGACAGGGTGTGGTTGATGCAGCCCCAGCATTTT.

J is TRBJ2-3 and V is TRBV6-5, with TRBD1 matching 7 bases. The V segment lost 5 bases and the J segment 0 bases; nucleotides outside the gene matches: 5. Per germline, CDR1 MNHEY and CDR2 SVGAGI. This CDR3 comprises 15 residues. The CDR3 here is CASSLTGISTDTQYF. CDR3 sequence (DNA): TGTGCCAGCAGTCTGACAGGGATAAGCACAGATACGCAGTATTTT.